The 9 T cell receptor beta chains below all came from one sample that was sequenced in a study of identical twins. Each CDR3 protein gets one entry after TCRdb re-called the 5' RACE reads with MiXCR. The table records fewer than 650,000 distinct CDR3 sequences, around 7.4% of them present only once. These records were also assigned to another study, of yellow fever vaccine responses in identical twins.

Sequenced sample: PBMCs. Source of these receptors: a woman between 18 and 29 years old in good health.

Ten or more counts support this clonotype. At one end, the junction sequence differs from germline, possibly due to a read error. The chain carries TRBV7-4 and TRBJ2-5; TRBD2 agrees at 11 bases. Germline V gene sequence: CDR1 SGHVT, CDR2 SQSDAQ. The CDR3 covers 14 residues. The CDR3 bases are TGTGCCAGCAGCCTAGCGGGAGGTCTGGAGACCCAGTACTTC. Translated: CASSLAGGLETQYF.

V is TRBV10-3 and J is TRBJ2-5; D possibly corresponds to TRBD1 (7 bases). V was cut by 3 bases and J by 3 bases, with 11 bases left in between. The CDR3 runs 14 residues. CDR1 is ENHRY, CDR2 SYGVKD, per germline. The CDR3 DNA is TGTGCCATCAGTGATGGGGGGACAGAAGAGACCCAGTACTTC. Residues: CAISDGGTEETQYF.

In its sample, this clonotype was seen many times. As DNA, the CDR3 is TGTGCCAGCAGGACGACAGGGGAGAACACTGAAGCTTTCTTT. Protein product: CASRTTGENTEAFF. This sequence joins TRBV12-3 or TRBV12-4 and TRBJ1-1; 8 bases fit TRBD1. V gave up 6 bases and J gave up 1 base; unmatched junction bases: 4. This CDR3 region has 14 residues.

This clonotype was seen a few times. This chain links TRBV5-1 with TRBJ2-2, with TRBD2 as a possible D gene (6 bases). The CDR3 sequence is 16 residues long. The ends were cut back, 0 bases at V and 5 bases at J, with 14 bases in the middle. Germline V CDR1 and CDR2: SGHRS, YFSETQ. DNA for the CDR3: TGCGCCAGCAGCTTGGGGGACTCCCAACCTACCGGGGAGCTGTTTTTT. Amino acids: CASSLGDSQPTGELFF.

Only a few counts were recorded for this clonotype. The chain joins TRBV20-1 to TRBJ1-6; tentative D call: TRBD1 (5 bases). There are 16 residues in the CDR3. V lost 0 bases to trimming and J lost 5 bases, with 14 bases between them. Germline CDR1 DFQATT, CDR2 SNEGSKA (reference sequence). The chain's CDR3 is CSARDAGRGNNSPLHF. The CDR3 DNA follows: TGCAGTGCTAGAGATGCCGGTCGGGGGAATAATTCACCCCTCCACTTT.

This clonotype was recorded a few times. The genes are TRBV15 and TRBJ2-1; D unresolved. The CDR3 is made up of 16 amino acids. V lost 3 bases to trimming and J lost 8 bases, with 20 bases between them. Germline-derived CDR1 and CDR2 are LNHNV and YYDKDF (reference sequence). The DNA for the CDR3 is TGTGCCACCAGCAGCCTCTTGTACCCTGAAGCCGATGAGCAGTTCTTC. It specifies CATSSLLYPEADEQFF. Using reference TRBV15 and TRBJ2-1 for the parts outside the CDR3, the full variable domain is DAMVIQNPRYQVTQFGKPVTLSCSQTLNHNVMYWYQQKSSQAPKLLFHYYDKDFNNEADTPDNFQSRRPNTSFCFLDIRSPGLGDTAMYLCATSSLLYPEADEQFFGPGTRLTVL.

This clonotype was seen ten or more times. The chain joins TRBV28 to TRBJ2-5; the D is unclear. The CDR3 consists of 14 residues. Trimming left V 5 bases short and J 4 bases short, with 14 bases between. CDR1 is MDHEN and CDR2 is SYDVKM in the germline V gene. For the CDR3, the DNA is TGTGCCAGCAGTCGGTATCTCCAGCGAGAGACCCAGTACTTC. Translated, it gives CASSRYLQRETQYF.

This clonotype was recorded at least ten times. V gene TRBV12-3 or TRBV12-4 combines with J gene TRBJ2-1, with TRBD1 matching 7 bases. The CDR3 consists of 16 residues. Trimming cost V 6 bases and J 0 bases; bases outside gene matches: 8. The DNA for the CDR3 is TGTGCCAGCAGCCTACCACAGGGGAGCTCCTACAATGAGCAGTTCTTC. Its protein product is CASSLPQGSSYNEQFF.

This clonotype was seen ten or more times. The chain couples TRBV29-1 to TRBJ2-1; 10 nucleotides align to TRBD2. Germline V gene lookup returns CDR1 SQVTM and CDR2 ANQGSEA. The CDR3 is made up of 16 amino acids. Unmatched junction bases numbered 13, after V lost 4 bases and J lost 7 bases. CDR3 residues: CSVVPLAGEGKNEQFF. In DNA form, the CDR3 reads TGCAGCGTTGTACCCCTAGCGGGAGAGGGGAAAAATGAGCAGTTCTTC.